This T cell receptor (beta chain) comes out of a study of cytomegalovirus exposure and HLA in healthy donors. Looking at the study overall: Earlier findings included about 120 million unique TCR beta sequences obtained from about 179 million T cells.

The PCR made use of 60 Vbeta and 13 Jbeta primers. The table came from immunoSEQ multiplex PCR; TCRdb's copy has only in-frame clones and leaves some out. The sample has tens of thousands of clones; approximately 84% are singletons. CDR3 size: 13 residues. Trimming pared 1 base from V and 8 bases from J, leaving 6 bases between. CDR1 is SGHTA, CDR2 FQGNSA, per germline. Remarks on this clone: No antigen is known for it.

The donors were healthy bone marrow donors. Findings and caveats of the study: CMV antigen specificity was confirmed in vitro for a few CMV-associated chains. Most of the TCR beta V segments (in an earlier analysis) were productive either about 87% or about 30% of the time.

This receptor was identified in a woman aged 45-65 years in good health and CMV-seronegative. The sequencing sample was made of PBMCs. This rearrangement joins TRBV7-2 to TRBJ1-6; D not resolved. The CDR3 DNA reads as TGTGCCAGCAGCTTAGAGCCTTATTCACCCCTCCACTTT. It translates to CASSLEPYSPLHF.